A selection of T cell receptor beta chains follows, all from one sample in a study of cytomegalovirus exposure and HLA in healthy donors. The protocol was immunoSEQ multiplex PCR, while the TCRdb copy is restricted to in-frame clones and leaves out a portion. The top ten clones hold 2.5% to 3% of a sample with some 160,000 clones, 88% of them seen once. Input material: PBMCs. The receptors were sampled from a man younger than 35 in good health and CMV-seronegative. CDR3s include the opening cysteine and the closing phenylalanine or tryptophan. D genes are given only for firm matches. Clone size is shown for a subset of rows, as once, few, many or a class of expanded clone.

>TRBV6-5|-|TRBJ1-1|-
TGTGCCAGCAGTTACTCGGGGGGCACTGAAGCTTTCTTT
CASSYSGGTEAFF
>TRBV28|-|TRBJ1-1|-
TGTGCCAGCACCCTCGGAGCGCTGACTGAAGCTTTCTTT
CASTLGALTEAFF
>TRBV7-9|once|TRBJ2-7|-
TGTGCCAGCAGCTCAGCTAGCGAAACCTACGAGCAGTACTTC
CASSSASETYEQYF
>TRBV27|few|TRBJ1-5|TRBD1
TGTGCCAGCAGTCCAGGACAGGGTGATCAGCCCCAGCATTTT
CASSPGQGDQPQHF
>TRBV29-1|-|TRBJ2-7|-
TGCAGCGTTGAGACATCCGACTACGAGCAGTACTTC
CSVETSDYEQYF
>TRBV5-1|-|TRBJ2-3|-
TGCGCCAGCAGACCGACAGGTGGTGGCTCAGATACGCAGTATTTT
CASRPTGGGSDTQYF
>TRBV27|-|TRBJ2-5|TRBD2
TGTGCCACCTCGGGGGCGGGACGGGACGCGGGAGGGAAAGAGACCCAGTACTTC
CATSGAGRDAGGKETQYF
>TRBV7-9|-|TRBJ2-1|TRBD2
TGTGCCAGCAGCTTAGGAGAACTAGCGGGAGGGCCCTCCTACAATGAGCAGTTCTTC
CASSLGELAGGPSYNEQFF
>TRBV28|-|TRBJ2-3|TRBD2
TGTGCCAGCAGTTTAGGGGGGGGAGCTACGCAGTATTTT
CASSLGGGATQYF
>TRBV18|-|TRBJ1-1|-
TGTGCCAGCTCACCAGGGGAGAGCCCCATGAACACTGAAGCTTTCTTT
CASSPGESPMNTEAFF
>TRBV7-7|-|TRBJ2-1|TRBD2
TGTGCTAGCAGCTTGGGACTAGAGTACAATGAGCAGTTCTTC
CASSLGLEYNEQFF
>TRBV11-2|-|TRBJ2-2|-
TGTGCCAGCAGCACCCCCCAGGGTGGTGGCACCGGGGAGCTGTTTTTT
CASSTPQGGGTGELFF
>TRBV6-5|-|TRBJ1-3|TRBD1
TGTGCCAGCAGTAGGACAGGTGGAAACACCATATATTTT
CASSRTGGNTIYF
>TRBV7-2|-|TRBJ2-4|TRBD1
TGTGCCAGCAGCCTCTTCCAAGACAGGGTGGCCAAAAACATTCAGTACTTC
CASSLFQDRVAKNIQYF
>TRBV7-9|few|TRBJ1-2|-
TGTGCCAGCAGCTTAGGAGGGAGGGCGGAAGGCTACACCTTC
CASSLGGRAEGYTF
>TRBV28|once|TRBJ1-2|-
TGTGCCAGCGTCGGGAGAGTCTATGGCTACACCTTC
CASVGRVYGYTF
>TRBV28|-|TRBJ1-3|TRBD1
TGTGCCAGCAGTTCGGTTTCAACAGGGGAGGCTGGAAACACCATATATTTT
CASSSVSTGEAGNTIYF
>TRBV4-2|-|TRBJ2-3|TRBD2
TGTGCCAGCAGCCAAGAGGCGGGGGACAGCACAGATACGCAGTATTTT
CASSQEAGDSTDTQYF
>TRBV28|once|TRBJ2-3|TRBD2
TGTGCCAGCACCCCGGGGGGAGCGGGGCGGTTAGATACGCAGTATTTT
CASTPGGAGRLDTQYF
>TRBV28|-|TRBJ1-1|-
TGTGCCAGCACTGCAGGTAGGCTCGAAGCTTTCTTT
CASTAGRLEAFF
>TRBV25-1|-|TRBJ2-7|TRBD1
TGTGCCAGCAGTGCCCTCCCGGGACAGGGAGGTTACGAGCAGTACTTC
CASSALPGQGGYEQYF
>TRBV11-2|-|TRBJ2-7|TRBD2
TGTGCCAGCAGCTTCGGGGGGGTTGGCTACGAGCAGTACTTC
CASSFGGVGYEQYF
>TRBV19|-|TRBJ1-5|-
TGTGCCAGTAGTATTCTGGCAGGCTTCAATCAGCCCCAGCATTTT
CASSILAGFNQPQHF
>TRBV7-9|-|TRBJ1-2|TRBD1
TGTGCCAGCAGCTTAGCGGGCCAGGGGGAGAAAGGCTACACCTTC
CASSLAGQGEKGYTF
>TRBV6-5|once|TRBJ2-7|TRBD1
TGTGCCAGCAGTAAGACAGGGGGCTCCCACGAGCAGTACTTC
CASSKTGGSHEQYF
>TRBV27|-|TRBJ1-2|-
TGTGCCAGCAGTTCCCCGGGGGGCCTTAACTATGGCTACACCTTC
CASSSPGGLNYGYTF
>TRBV7-2|-|TRBJ1-2|-
TGTGCCAGCACCGTCGGCGGGGGGGCAGCCTATGGCTACACCTTC
CASTVGGGAAYGYTF